A selection of T cell receptor beta chains follows, all from one sample in a study of OX40 agonist ivuxolimab in advanced cancers. Sequenced by immunoSEQ multiplex PCR; TCRdb stores in-frame clones only, minus some. The sample carries about 84,000 clones, approximately 80% recorded once. The sample consisted of CD4+ or CD8+ T cells sorted from blood, taken in a trial of the OX40 agonist ivuxolimab. Receptor source: an adult with an advanced solid tumor such as melanoma, head and neck, liver or kidney cancer. Each CDR3 is given with its conserved first and last residue. Fields, in order: CDR3 DNA, CDR3 protein, clone size, J gene, D gene, V gene. D genes are given only for firm matches. Only some rows state a clone size, as once, few, many or a class for expanded clones.

cdr3_nt: TGTGCCAGCAGTCGTCGGGGGGGGGAAGAGACCCAGTACTTC; cdr3_aa: CASSRRGGEETQYF; clone_size: .; j_call: TRBJ2-5; d_call: TRBD2; v_call: TRBV25-1
cdr3_nt: TGTGCCAGCAGCCTACAGGGGGCGAGCACTGAAGCTTTCTTT; cdr3_aa: CASSLQGASTEAFF; clone_size: .; j_call: TRBJ1-1; d_call: TRBD1; v_call: TRBV11-1
cdr3_nt: TGTGCCAGCAGCTTAGTTCTAGGAGCCGGGGAGCTGTTTTTT; cdr3_aa: CASSLVLGAGELFF; clone_size: .; j_call: TRBJ2-2; d_call: .; v_call: TRBV11-2
cdr3_nt: TGCGCCAGCAGCTTGCGAACACTAGTAGGGGGAGAGACCCAGTACTTC; cdr3_aa: CASSLRTLVGGETQYF; clone_size: .; j_call: TRBJ2-5; d_call: .; v_call: TRBV5-1
cdr3_nt: TGTGCCAGCGGAGGGACAGGGACACCCTATGGCTACACCTTC; cdr3_aa: CASGGTGTPYGYTF; clone_size: .; j_call: TRBJ1-2; d_call: TRBD1; v_call: TRBV6-1
cdr3_nt: TGTGCCAGCAGTTTAAACTCTGGAAACACCATATATTTT; cdr3_aa: CASSLNSGNTIYF; clone_size: .; j_call: TRBJ1-3; d_call: .; v_call: TRBV27
cdr3_nt: TGTGCCAGCAGTGATGGTAAGGGGAAGAGTGGAAACACCATATATTTT; cdr3_aa: CASSDGKGKSGNTIYF; clone_size: few; j_call: TRBJ1-3; d_call: .; v_call: TRBV2
cdr3_nt: TGTGCCAGCAGCTTGGTGGAAGAGACCCAGTACTTC; cdr3_aa: CASSLVEETQYF; clone_size: .; j_call: TRBJ2-5; d_call: .; v_call: TRBV5-6
cdr3_nt: TGCGCCAGCAGCCAAGTACCACAGGGGGCTGGAGAAAAACTGTTTTTT; cdr3_aa: CASSQVPQGAGEKLFF; clone_size: .; j_call: TRBJ1-4; d_call: TRBD1; v_call: TRBV4-3
cdr3_nt: TGTGCCTGGAGACCCCCCGGTCTAGCGGGGGTTAATGAGCAGTTCTTC; cdr3_aa: CAWRPPGLAGVNEQFF; clone_size: .; j_call: TRBJ2-1; d_call: TRBD2; v_call: TRBV30
cdr3_nt: TGCGCCAGCAGCTTGGCCGGCGGGGGGGCGAACACCGGGGAGCTGTTTTTT; cdr3_aa: CASSLAGGGANTGELFF; clone_size: .; j_call: TRBJ2-2; d_call: TRBD2; v_call: TRBV5-1
cdr3_nt: TGTGCCAGCAGCTTAGACGCGAACACTGAAGCTTTCTTT; cdr3_aa: CASSLDANTEAFF; clone_size: few; j_call: TRBJ1-1; d_call: .; v_call: TRBV11-2
cdr3_nt: TGTGCCAGCAGCCGTACCACAGGGGAGGTCGGAGGAAACACCATATATTTT; cdr3_aa: CASSRTTGEVGGNTIYF; clone_size: .; j_call: TRBJ1-3; d_call: TRBD1; v_call: TRBV7-2
cdr3_nt: TGTGCCAGCAGTCCTTTTAACGGGGGGGTCACAGATACGCAGTATTTT; cdr3_aa: CASSPFNGGVTDTQYF; clone_size: .; j_call: TRBJ2-3; d_call: TRBD2; v_call: TRBV27
cdr3_nt: TGTGCCAGCAGCTTTTCCACAGGGTCACCGTTCTTC; cdr3_aa: CASSFSTGSPFF; clone_size: few; j_call: TRBJ2-1; d_call: .; v_call: TRBV7-9
cdr3_nt: TGTGCCAGCAGCTCTGGCGGAGGGCTAAGCTCCTACGAGCAGTACTTC; cdr3_aa: CASSSGGGLSSYEQYF; clone_size: .; j_call: TRBJ2-7; d_call: .; v_call: TRBV5-4
cdr3_nt: TGTGCCAGCAGGTACTTGGGGCAGGGGGGCACTGAAGCTTTCTTT; cdr3_aa: CASRYLGQGGTEAFF; clone_size: .; j_call: TRBJ1-1; d_call: TRBD1; v_call: TRBV6-5
cdr3_nt: TGTGCCAGCTCACGAGGGGCAGGCTACAATGAGCAGTTCTTC; cdr3_aa: CASSRGAGYNEQFF; clone_size: .; j_call: TRBJ2-1; d_call: .; v_call: TRBV18
cdr3_nt: TGTGCCAGCAGCTTAGCGTTCACCACCTATTCACCCCTCCACTTT; cdr3_aa: CASSLAFTTYSPLHF; clone_size: .; j_call: TRBJ1-6; d_call: .; v_call: TRBV7-9
cdr3_nt: TGTGCCAGCGTGAGGCGGTCGGACCTCTATGGCTACACCTTC; cdr3_aa: CASVRRSDLYGYTF; clone_size: .; j_call: TRBJ1-2; d_call: .; v_call: TRBV5-4
cdr3_nt: TGTGCCAGCAGCCGATTGGAGTATTCACCCCTCCACTTT; cdr3_aa: CASSRLEYSPLHF; clone_size: few; j_call: TRBJ1-6; d_call: .; v_call: TRBV7-8
cdr3_nt: TGTGCCAGCAGATGGACCAGGGGGGGCCGGCCAGATACGCAGTATTTT; cdr3_aa: CASRWTRGGRPDTQYF; clone_size: .; j_call: TRBJ2-3; d_call: .; v_call: TRBV7-2
cdr3_nt: TGTGCCAGCAGTCCCTCGGGACAGCCCAATGAAAAACTGTTTTTT; cdr3_aa: CASSPSGQPNEKLFF; clone_size: .; j_call: TRBJ1-4; d_call: TRBD1; v_call: TRBV28
cdr3_nt: TGTGCCAGCAGCCAAGAAGTCGGGGAGCTGTTTTTT; cdr3_aa: CASSQEVGELFF; clone_size: .; j_call: TRBJ2-2; d_call: .; v_call: TRBV4-2
cdr3_nt: TGTGCCAGAAGCTTGCCCCAAGGGGAGGGAGTTAACAATGAGCAGTTCTTC; cdr3_aa: CARSLPQGEGVNNEQFF; clone_size: .; j_call: TRBJ2-1; d_call: TRBD2; v_call: TRBV5-3
cdr3_nt: TGTGCCAGCAGCCCGGGTCGACACCGGGGGAGGGAGCAGTACTTC; cdr3_aa: CASSPGRHRGREQYF; clone_size: .; j_call: TRBJ2-7; d_call: .; v_call: TRBV7-9
cdr3_nt: TGTGCCAGCAGCCAAGAATGGGGACAGGGGGGACGAGAGACCCAGTACTTC; cdr3_aa: CASSQEWGQGGRETQYF; clone_size: .; j_call: TRBJ2-5; d_call: TRBD1; v_call: TRBV4-2
cdr3_nt: TGTGCCATCAGAGGCCGCCAGGGGGCTAGCGAGCAGTACTTC; cdr3_aa: CAIRGRQGASEQYF; clone_size: .; j_call: TRBJ2-7; d_call: TRBD1; v_call: TRBV10-3
cdr3_nt: TGCGCCAGCAGCTCCGACTCCTCCTCTGGAAACACCATATATTTT; cdr3_aa: CASSSDSSSGNTIYF; clone_size: .; j_call: TRBJ1-3; d_call: .; v_call: TRBV5-1
cdr3_nt: TGTGCCAGCAGCTTATCGGCTAGCGGGGGCTGGGATACGCAGTATTTT; cdr3_aa: CASSLSASGGWDTQYF; clone_size: .; j_call: TRBJ2-3; d_call: TRBD2; v_call: TRBV7-2
cdr3_nt: TGTGCCAGAAGATTCCGGGACAGGGGAGTTGATACGCAGTATTTT; cdr3_aa: CARRFRDRGVDTQYF; clone_size: .; j_call: TRBJ2-3; d_call: TRBD1; v_call: TRBV5-3
cdr3_nt: TGTGCCAGCAGTTACGGGGGACGGAACACTGAAGCTTTCTTT; cdr3_aa: CASSYGGRNTEAFF; clone_size: .; j_call: TRBJ1-1; d_call: .; v_call: TRBV6-6
cdr3_nt: TGTGCCTGGAGTAAGGACGCTAATGAAAAACTGTTTTTT; cdr3_aa: CAWSKDANEKLFF; clone_size: .; j_call: TRBJ1-4; d_call: .; v_call: TRBV30
cdr3_nt: TGTGCCTGGACGGGACAGGGGGCGATTGGAAACACCATATATTTT; cdr3_aa: CAWTGQGAIGNTIYF; clone_size: .; j_call: TRBJ1-3; d_call: TRBD1; v_call: TRBV30
cdr3_nt: TGTGCCACCACAGGGGGCGATGGTGAAAAACTGTTTTTT; cdr3_aa: CATTGGDGEKLFF; clone_size: once; j_call: TRBJ1-4; d_call: TRBD1; v_call: TRBV28
cdr3_nt: TGTGCCAGCAGTTCCCCTTGGAACACTGAAGCTTTCTTT; cdr3_aa: CASSSPWNTEAFF; clone_size: .; j_call: TRBJ1-1; d_call: .; v_call: TRBV6-5
cdr3_nt: TGTGCCACCCGGGACAGGGGGCGTAAGTCCGCGTACACTGAAGCTTTCTTT; cdr3_aa: CATRDRGRKSAYTEAFF; clone_size: .; j_call: TRBJ1-1; d_call: TRBD1; v_call: TRBV13
cdr3_nt: TGCGCCAGCAGCTTGGAGCGGGGGGCCTTCACAGATACGCAGTATTTT; cdr3_aa: CASSLERGAFTDTQYF; clone_size: .; j_call: TRBJ2-3; d_call: TRBD2; v_call: TRBV5-1
cdr3_nt: TGTGCCAGCAGTTCCGGGGGGCTTGATGAAAAACTGTTTTTT; cdr3_aa: CASSSGGLDEKLFF; clone_size: .; j_call: TRBJ1-4; d_call: .; v_call: TRBV6-5
cdr3_nt: TGTGCCAGCTCACCCGTTTCTAGTGCCTCCTACAATGAGCAGTTCTTC; cdr3_aa: CASSPVSSASYNEQFF; clone_size: .; j_call: TRBJ2-1; d_call: .; v_call: TRBV18
cdr3_nt: TGTGCCATCAGTGAAGTTTGGGAGGGATCGAATGGCTACACCTTC; cdr3_aa: CAISEVWEGSNGYTF; clone_size: .; j_call: TRBJ1-2; d_call: .; v_call: TRBV10-3
cdr3_nt: TGTGCCAGCAGCTTAGGGATACGGAACACCGGGGAGCTGTTTTTT; cdr3_aa: CASSLGIRNTGELFF; clone_size: .; j_call: TRBJ2-2; d_call: .; v_call: TRBV7-7
cdr3_nt: TGTGCCAGCAGCCCCGGACTGCAAACAGATACGCAGTATTTT; cdr3_aa: CASSPGLQTDTQYF; clone_size: .; j_call: TRBJ2-3; d_call: .; v_call: TRBV7-2
cdr3_nt: TGCGCCAGCAGCCAAGTAGGCGTGGCCCTCCACTTT; cdr3_aa: CASSQVGVALHF; clone_size: once; j_call: TRBJ1-6; d_call: .; v_call: TRBV4-1
cdr3_nt: TGTGCCAGCAGTCGGACAGGTCGGATGCTGGGGGCTTTCTTT; cdr3_aa: CASSRTGRMLGAFF; clone_size: .; j_call: TRBJ1-1; d_call: TRBD1; v_call: TRBV28
cdr3_nt: TGTGCCAGCAGCTTCCCCGGGGGGGGCACAGATACGCAGTATTTT; cdr3_aa: CASSFPGGGTDTQYF; clone_size: .; j_call: TRBJ2-3; d_call: TRBD2; v_call: TRBV7-9
cdr3_nt: TGTGCCATCAACCCGGGACGCTACAATGAGCAGTTCTTC; cdr3_aa: CAINPGRYNEQFF; clone_size: .; j_call: TRBJ2-1; d_call: .; v_call: TRBV10-3
cdr3_nt: TGTGCCAGCAGCGGACGGACAGGAGGATCTTTTAACACAGATACGCAGTATTTT; cdr3_aa: CASSGRTGGSFNTDTQYF; clone_size: .; j_call: TRBJ2-3; d_call: TRBD1; v_call: TRBV5-5
cdr3_nt: TGTGCCAGCAGTGAAGGGCCCCCAGGAGCCAAAAACATTCAGTACTTC; cdr3_aa: CASSEGPPGAKNIQYF; clone_size: .; j_call: TRBJ2-4; d_call: .; v_call: TRBV6-1
cdr3_nt: TGTGCCAGCAGCATTTACAGGGGGGGAACAGATACGCAGTATTTT; cdr3_aa: CASSIYRGGTDTQYF; clone_size: .; j_call: TRBJ2-3; d_call: .; v_call: TRBV5-4
cdr3_nt: TGTGCCAGTAGTATAGATGGGAGGCGGGATTGGTCTGGCTACACCTTC; cdr3_aa: CASSIDGRRDWSGYTF; clone_size: .; j_call: TRBJ1-2; d_call: .; v_call: TRBV19
cdr3_nt: TGCGCCAGCAGTGAGTCGGGGGGGCGGACCCAGTACTTC; cdr3_aa: CASSESGGRTQYF; clone_size: .; j_call: TRBJ2-5; d_call: .; v_call: TRBV10-1
cdr3_nt: TGTGCCAGCAGTTCCCAACAAGCAAATGAAAAACTGTTTTTT; cdr3_aa: CASSSQQANEKLFF; clone_size: .; j_call: TRBJ1-4; d_call: .; v_call: TRBV6-5
cdr3_nt: TGTGCCAGCTCACCACCAGGACAGCTCGGAGGATTCTTC; cdr3_aa: CASSPPGQLGGFF; clone_size: .; j_call: TRBJ2-1; d_call: .; v_call: TRBV18
cdr3_nt: TGTGCCAGCAGTGAGTACCCAAGGGGCGGTGAAGCTTTCTTT; cdr3_aa: CASSEYPRGGEAFF; clone_size: .; j_call: TRBJ1-1; d_call: .; v_call: TRBV6-1
cdr3_nt: TGCGCCAGCAGTCAAAGCGATAGAGGGGAGGAAGAGACCCAGTACTTC; cdr3_aa: CASSQSDRGEEETQYF; clone_size: .; j_call: TRBJ2-5; d_call: .; v_call: TRBV23-1
cdr3_nt: TGTGCCAGCAGCTTGGGCGGACAGGGTAATGAAAAACTGTTTTTT; cdr3_aa: CASSLGGQGNEKLFF; clone_size: .; j_call: TRBJ1-4; d_call: TRBD1; v_call: TRBV5-4
cdr3_nt: TGTGCCAGCAGCCTCCCTGGGACACCACGGGGCTACACCTTC; cdr3_aa: CASSLPGTPRGYTF; clone_size: .; j_call: TRBJ1-2; d_call: .; v_call: TRBV7-2
cdr3_nt: TGTGCCAGTAGTACAAAAGGACAGGATGCCCTCCGGGACAATCAGCCCCAGCATTTT; cdr3_aa: CASSTKGQDALRDNQPQHF; clone_size: .; j_call: TRBJ1-5; d_call: TRBD1; v_call: TRBV19
cdr3_nt: TGTGCCAGCAGGAGGGGGGGCTCGGATCAGCCCCAGCATTTT; cdr3_aa: CASRRGGSDQPQHF; clone_size: .; j_call: TRBJ1-5; d_call: .; v_call: TRBV6-5